This is a list of T cell receptor beta chains from one sample in a study of T-cell reconstitution after alpha-beta-depleted transplantation in children. TCRdb passed the PCR reads through MiXCR, listing each CDR3 protein once. The data contain fewer than 550,000 distinct CDR3 sequences, 10% of them singletons. The specimen was PBMCs, collected before TCRalphabeta/CD19-depleted stem cell transplant. Source of these receptors: a child aged 2 to 15 with inherited bone marrow failure, due to receive a stem cell transplant. Both conserved end residues are trimmed from each CDR3. Clone size appears in some rows only: once, few, many, or a class for an expanded clone.

>many|TRBV3-1|TRBJ2-6
ASSGDRASGANVLT
>few|TRBV7-8|TRBJ2-7
ASRDGLSSYEQY
>NA|TRBV27|TRBJ2-2
ASSSTAGVPTGELF
>many|TRBV24-1|TRBJ2-5
ATSDGTGVDQETQY
>many|TRBV12-3/TRBV12-4|TRBJ2-7
ASSPARGRSFYEQY
>NA|TRBV4-1|TRBJ2-1
ASTQGLAGVYSYNEQF
>few|TRBV11-2|TRBJ1-5
ASSSGQGYSNQPQH
>many|TRBV11-2|TRBJ2-2
ASSKEGQGRTGELF
>many|TRBV7-9|TRBJ2-7
ASSLDSGRSHEQY
>many|TRBV7-9|TRBJ1-6
ASSLGGGYNSPLH
>NA|TRBV11-2|TRBJ2-1
ASSNWVQGIYNEQF
>many|TRBV20-1|TRBJ2-3
SARDLDHRDTQY
>many|TRBV18|TRBJ2-1
ASSPDPEINEQF
>few|TRBV28|TRBJ1-2
ASSQLGTGVLYGYT
>NA|TRBV30|TRBJ2-5
ACDLSIIREQETQY
>many|TRBV7-2|TRBJ1-4
ASSLVVGGRDEKLF
>NA|TRBV4-2|TRBJ2-1
ASSQELAGSGEQF
>many|TRBV4-3|TRBJ2-7
ASSQDPNRGEQY
>many|TRBV20-1|TRBJ2-1
SAPQRGAGKYNEQF
>few|TRBV20-1|TRBJ2-7
SATTGNYEQY
>many|TRBV12-3/TRBV12-4|TRBJ2-4
ASSLEGDIQY
>many|TRBV28|TRBJ1-3
ASSSPGAVSGNTIY
>NA|TRBV20-1|TRBJ2-1
SALDRGSYNEQF
>many|TRBV4-2|TRBJ2-1
ASSPYLGLTANEQF
>many|TRBV4-3|TRBJ1-1
ASSQDTGVRAF
>NA|TRBV4-2|TRBJ2-1
ASSQELNGRAVNEQF
>many|TRBV20-1|TRBJ2-2
SASKRGPNTGELF
>NA|TRBV2|TRBJ2-1
ASSAGQGGYNEQF
>many|TRBV28|TRBJ2-6
ASGSGYLSSGANVLT
>few|TRBV2|TRBJ1-4
ASSAGQGRRLF
>NA|TRBV6-5|TRBJ2-6
ASSYARGANVLT
>many|TRBV25-1|TRBJ2-7
ASRETGYEQY
>NA|TRBV20-1|TRBJ2-7
SARPLSSYEQY